In its sample, the clone carrying this TCR beta chain was seen a few times. The data originate from a study of T cells in Graves' hyperthyroidism and ophthalmopathy. For Graves' hyperthyroidism to be stable, ophthalmopathy could not progress within 18 months. Germline assignment: CDR1 MNHNY and CDR2 SVGAGI (reference sequence). Unmatched junction bases numbered 3, after V lost 6 bases and J lost 6 bases. The CDR3 has 13 residues. From RNA transcripts, TCR beta CDR3 regions were amplified. The primer set for the first-round RT-PCR of the TCR CDR3 was HTBI. TCRdb re-analysed the multiplex PCR reads in MiXCR, keeping a single row per CDR3 protein. The repertoire consists of about 840,000 distinct CDR3 sequences, with about 38% occurring once and the leading ten covering 7.5% to 9.5%.

This rearrangement joins TRBV6-6 to TRBJ1-5; 9 bases match TRBD1. Material for sequencing was blood. The TCR was taken from a young man with Graves' hyperthyroidism. CDR3 in DNA: TGTGCCAGCAGAACAGGGGGCGGTCAGCCCCAGCATTTT. Translating it yields CASRTGGGQPQHF.